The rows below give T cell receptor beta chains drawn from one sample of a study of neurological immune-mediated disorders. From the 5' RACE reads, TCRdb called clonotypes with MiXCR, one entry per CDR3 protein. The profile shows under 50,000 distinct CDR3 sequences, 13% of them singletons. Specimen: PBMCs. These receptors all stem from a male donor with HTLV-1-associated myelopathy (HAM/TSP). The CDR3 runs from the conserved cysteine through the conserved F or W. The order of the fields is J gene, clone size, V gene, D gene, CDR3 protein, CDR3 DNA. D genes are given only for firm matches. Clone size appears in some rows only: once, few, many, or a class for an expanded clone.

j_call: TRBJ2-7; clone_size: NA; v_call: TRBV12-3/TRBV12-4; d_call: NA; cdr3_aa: CASSISVYEQYF; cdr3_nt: TGTGCCAGCAGCATATCAGTATACGAGCAGTACTTC
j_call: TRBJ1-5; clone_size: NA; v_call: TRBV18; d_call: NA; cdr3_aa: CASSPGDGNQPQHF; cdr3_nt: TGTGCCAGCTCACCGGGGGATGGCAATCAGCCCCAGCATTTT
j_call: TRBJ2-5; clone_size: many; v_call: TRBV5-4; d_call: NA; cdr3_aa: CASSLDGTPEETQYF; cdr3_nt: TGTGCCAGCAGCTTGGATGGCACCCCAGAAGAGACCCAGTACTTC
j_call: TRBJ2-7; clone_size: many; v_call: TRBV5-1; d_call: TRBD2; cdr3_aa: CASSSRTSGLYEQYF; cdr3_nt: TGCGCCAGCAGCTCCCGGACTAGCGGGCTTTACGAGCAGTACTTC
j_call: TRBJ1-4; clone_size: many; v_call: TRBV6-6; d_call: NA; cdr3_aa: CATGRVNEKLFF; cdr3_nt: TGTGCCACTGGAAGGGTGAACGAAAAACTGTTTTTT
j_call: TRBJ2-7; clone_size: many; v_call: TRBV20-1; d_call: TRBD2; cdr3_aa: CSATATSGGLSEQYF; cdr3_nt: TGCAGTGCGACGGCTACTAGCGGGGGGTTGAGCGAGCAGTACTTC
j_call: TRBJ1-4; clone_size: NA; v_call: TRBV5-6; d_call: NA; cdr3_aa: CASSTLRGQRGKLFF; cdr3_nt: TGTGCCAGCAGCACGTTACGGGGCCAACGGGGAAAGCTGTTTTTT
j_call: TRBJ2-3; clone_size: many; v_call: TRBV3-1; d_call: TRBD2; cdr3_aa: CASSQATGGDTQYF; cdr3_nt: TGTGCCAGCAGCCAAGCCACGGGGGGGGATACGCAGTATTTT
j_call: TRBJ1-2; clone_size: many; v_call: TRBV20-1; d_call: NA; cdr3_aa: CSARQSRTGIYGYTF; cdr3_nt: TGCAGTGCTAGACAGTCCAGGACGGGCATCTATGGCTACACCTTC
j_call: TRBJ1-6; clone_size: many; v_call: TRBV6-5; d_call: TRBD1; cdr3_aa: CASSTGTVHNSPLHF; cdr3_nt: TGTGCCAGCAGCACTGGGACAGTCCATAATTCACCCCTCCACTTT
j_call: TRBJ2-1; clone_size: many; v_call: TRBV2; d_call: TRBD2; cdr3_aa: CASSYLGGAPYNEQFF; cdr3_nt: TGTGCCAGCAGCTACCTCGGGGGGGCCCCCTACAATGAGCAGTTCTTC
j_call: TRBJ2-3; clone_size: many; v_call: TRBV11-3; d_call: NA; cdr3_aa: CASTGDGTTQYF; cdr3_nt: TGTGCCAGCACCGGGGACGGGACTACGCAGTATTTT
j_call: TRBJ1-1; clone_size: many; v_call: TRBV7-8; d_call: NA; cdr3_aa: CASNLGVGAGNTEAFF; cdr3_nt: TGTGCCAGCAACTTAGGTGTTGGCGCCGGGAACACTGAAGCTTTCTTT
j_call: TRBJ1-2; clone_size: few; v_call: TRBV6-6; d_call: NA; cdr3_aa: CASSSETNYGYTF; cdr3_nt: TGTGCCAGCAGTTCCGAAACTAACTATGGCTACACCTTC
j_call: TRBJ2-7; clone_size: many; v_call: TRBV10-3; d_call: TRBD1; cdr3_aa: CAISGTGKTNEQYF; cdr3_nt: TGTGCCATCAGTGGGACAGGGAAAACCAACGAGCAGTACTTC
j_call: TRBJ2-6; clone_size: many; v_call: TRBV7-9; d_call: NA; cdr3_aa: CASSLVGANVLTF; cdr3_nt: TGTGCCAGCAGCTTGGTTGGGGCCAACGTCCTGACTTTC
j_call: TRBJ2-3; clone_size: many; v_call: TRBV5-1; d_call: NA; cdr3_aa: CASSLQGMDSPTDTQYF; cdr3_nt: TGCGCCAGCAGCCTGCAAGGGATGGACAGCCCCACAGATACGCAGTATTTT
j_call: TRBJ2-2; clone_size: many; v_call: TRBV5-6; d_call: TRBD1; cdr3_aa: CASSLTGAPTTGELFF; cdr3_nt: TGTGCCAGCAGCTTAACAGGGGCTCCGACGACCGGGGAGCTGTTTTTT
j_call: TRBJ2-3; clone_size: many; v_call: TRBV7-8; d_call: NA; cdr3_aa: CASSLAASLSTDTQYF; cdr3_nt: TGTGCCAGCAGCTTAGCCGCCAGTCTTAGCACAGATACGCAGTATTTT
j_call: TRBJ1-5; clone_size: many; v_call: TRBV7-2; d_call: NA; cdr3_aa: CASRRDVDSNQPQHF; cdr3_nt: TGTGCCAGCAGGAGGGACGTTGATAGCAATCAGCCCCAGCATTTT
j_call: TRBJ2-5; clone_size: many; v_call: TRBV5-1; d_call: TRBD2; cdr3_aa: CASSLGASGDQGETQYF; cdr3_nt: TGCGCCAGCAGCTTGGGCGCTAGCGGGGATCAAGGGGAGACCCAGTACTTC
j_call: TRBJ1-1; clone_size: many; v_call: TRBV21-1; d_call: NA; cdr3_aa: CASKPLGVGTEAFF; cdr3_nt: TGTGCCAGCAAGCCGTTGGGGGTGGGCACTGAAGCTTTCTTT
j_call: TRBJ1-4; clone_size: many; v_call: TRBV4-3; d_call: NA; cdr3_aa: CASSQDRTDEKLFF; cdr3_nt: TGCGCCAGCAGCCAAGACCGGACGGATGAAAAACTGTTTTTT
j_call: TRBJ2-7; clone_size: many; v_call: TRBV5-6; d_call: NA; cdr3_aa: CASSLRSDLGSYEQYF; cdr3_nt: TGTGCCAGCAGCTTGAGATCGGATCTCGGTAGCTACGAGCAGTACTTC
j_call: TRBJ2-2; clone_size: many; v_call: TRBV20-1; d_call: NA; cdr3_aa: CSARDRLVAKAGELFF; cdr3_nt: TGCAGTGCTAGAGATCGGCTGGTGGCCAAGGCCGGGGAGCTGTTTTTT
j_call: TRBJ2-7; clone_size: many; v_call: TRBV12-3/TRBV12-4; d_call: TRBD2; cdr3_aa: CASSILSGRGGGVQYF; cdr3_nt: TGTGCCAGCAGTATCCTTAGCGGGCGGGGGGGAGGAGTGCAGTACTTC
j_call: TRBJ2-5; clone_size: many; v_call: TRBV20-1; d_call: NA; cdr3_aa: CSARDTTRGNQETQYF; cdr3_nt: TGCAGTGCTAGAGATACGACCCGGGGGAACCAAGAGACCCAGTACTTC
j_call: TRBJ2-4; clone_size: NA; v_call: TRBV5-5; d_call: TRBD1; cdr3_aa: CASSVGQGANIQYF; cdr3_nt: TGTGCCAGCAGCGTGGGACAGGGGGCAAACATTCAGTACTTC
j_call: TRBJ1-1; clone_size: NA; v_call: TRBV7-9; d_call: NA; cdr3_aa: CASSRIREGTDTEAFF; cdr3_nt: TGTGCCAGCAGCCGGATAAGGGAGGGAACTGACACTGAAGCTTTCTTT
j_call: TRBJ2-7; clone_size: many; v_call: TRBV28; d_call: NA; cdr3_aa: CASSPPAGYEQYF; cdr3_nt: TGTGCCAGCAGCCCCCCCGCCGGCTACGAGCAGTACTTC
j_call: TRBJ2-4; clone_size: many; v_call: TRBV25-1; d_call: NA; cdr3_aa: CASSEFGAKNIQYF; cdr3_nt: TGTGCCAGCAGTGAGTTTGGGGCCAAAAACATTCAGTACTTC
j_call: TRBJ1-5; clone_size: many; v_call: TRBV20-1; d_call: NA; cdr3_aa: CSAVQDSNQPQHF; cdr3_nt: TGCAGTGCCGTACAGGACAGCAATCAGCCCCAGCATTTT
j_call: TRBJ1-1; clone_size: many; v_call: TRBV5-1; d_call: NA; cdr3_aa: CASSLGAGIGTEAFF; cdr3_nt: TGCGCCAGCAGCTTGGGAGCAGGAATTGGGACGGAAGCTTTCTTT
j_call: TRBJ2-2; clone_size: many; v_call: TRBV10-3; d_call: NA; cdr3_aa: CAISESSEGLGELFF; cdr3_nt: TGTGCCATCAGTGAGTCGAGTGAGGGCCTCGGGGAGCTGTTTTTT
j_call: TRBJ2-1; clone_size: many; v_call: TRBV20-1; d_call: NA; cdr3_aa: CSARDSGQIYNEQFF; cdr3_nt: TGCAGTGCTAGAGATTCGGGCCAGATCTACAATGAGCAGTTCTTC
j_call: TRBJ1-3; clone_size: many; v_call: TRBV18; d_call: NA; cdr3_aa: CASQTDSGNTIYF; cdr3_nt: TGTGCCAGTCAGACAGACTCTGGAAACACCATATATTTT
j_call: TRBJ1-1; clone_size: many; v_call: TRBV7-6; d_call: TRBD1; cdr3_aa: CASSLESGGWGTEAFF; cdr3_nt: TGTGCCAGCAGCTTAGAATCAGGGGGCTGGGGCACTGAAGCTTTCTTT
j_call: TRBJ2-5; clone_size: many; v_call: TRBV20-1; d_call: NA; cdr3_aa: CSASYSRLGNQYF; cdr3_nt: TGCAGTGCTAGTTATTCCCGGCTAGGGAACCAGTACTTC
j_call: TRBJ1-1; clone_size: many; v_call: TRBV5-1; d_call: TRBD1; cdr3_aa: CASSTAGTANTEAFF; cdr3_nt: TGCGCCAGCAGCACCGCCGGGACAGCGAACACTGAAGCTTTCTTT
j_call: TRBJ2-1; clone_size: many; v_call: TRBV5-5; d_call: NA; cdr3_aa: CASSLVGGSYNEQFF; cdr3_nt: TGTGCCAGCAGCTTGGTGGGGGGTTCATACAATGAGCAGTTCTTC
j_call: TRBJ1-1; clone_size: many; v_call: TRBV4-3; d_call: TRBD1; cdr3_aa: CASSQPIRTGYTEAFF; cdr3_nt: TGCGCCAGCAGCCAACCGATTAGGACAGGGTACACTGAAGCTTTCTTT
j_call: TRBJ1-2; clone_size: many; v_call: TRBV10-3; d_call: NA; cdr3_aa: CAISESQEISGYTF; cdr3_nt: TGTGCCATCAGTGAGTCTCAGGAGATCTCTGGCTACACCTTC